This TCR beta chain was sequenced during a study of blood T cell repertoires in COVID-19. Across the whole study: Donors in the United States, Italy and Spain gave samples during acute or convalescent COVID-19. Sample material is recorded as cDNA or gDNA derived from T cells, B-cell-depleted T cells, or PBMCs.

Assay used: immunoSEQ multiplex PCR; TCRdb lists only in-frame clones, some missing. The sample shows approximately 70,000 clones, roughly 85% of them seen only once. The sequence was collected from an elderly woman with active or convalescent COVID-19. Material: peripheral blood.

The CDR3 spells CASSLSLSTDTQYF. CDR3 sequence (DNA): TGTGCCAGCAGTCTTTCACTCAGCACAGATACGCAGTATTTT. The chain joins TRBV28 to TRBJ2-3; D gene unclear. V lost 5 bases to trimming and J lost 0 bases, with 9 bases between them. The length of the CDR3 is 14 residues. Germline lookup yields CDR1 MDHEN and CDR2 SYDVKM.